These T cell receptor beta chains were read from a single sample in a study of blood T cell repertoires in COVID-19. Using immunoSEQ multiplex PCR, the repertoire was profiled, and TCRdb retains in-frame clones only, with some absent. This table has some 26,000 clones, over 75% appearing once. What was sequenced was peripheral blood. These receptors were collected from a man in his sixties or seventies with acute or convalescent COVID-19. CDR3s include the opening cysteine and the closing phenylalanine or tryptophan. The order of the fields is V gene, J gene, clone size, D gene, CDR3 protein, CDR3 DNA. D genes are given only for firm matches. Rows may omit the clone size; those that give it use once, few, many or a size class.

v_gene: TRBV6-5; j_gene: TRBJ1-2; abundance: .; d_gene: TRBD1; CDR3aa: CASSRGYGYTF; CDR3nt: TGTGCCAGCAGCAGGGGGTATGGCTACACCTTC
v_gene: TRBV27; j_gene: TRBJ2-1; abundance: .; d_gene: .; CDR3aa: CASATVGGGNNEQFF; CDR3nt: TGTGCCAGCGCAACGGTAGGGGGGGGCAACAATGAGCAGTTCTTC
v_gene: TRBV19; j_gene: TRBJ2-1; abundance: .; d_gene: TRBD2; CDR3aa: CASSITSGAGYNEQFF; CDR3nt: TGTGCCAGTAGTATTACTAGCGGGGCTGGCTACAATGAGCAGTTCTTC
v_gene: TRBV30; j_gene: TRBJ2-5; abundance: .; d_gene: .; CDR3aa: CAWSVRAIQETQYF; CDR3nt: TGTGCCTGGAGTGTACGCGCGATCCAAGAGACCCAGTACTTC
v_gene: TRBV29-1; j_gene: TRBJ1-2; abundance: .; d_gene: .; CDR3aa: CSVERGGYGYTF; CDR3nt: TGCAGCGTTGAACGGGGAGGGTATGGCTACACCTTC
v_gene: TRBV7-9; j_gene: TRBJ2-5; abundance: .; d_gene: TRBD1; CDR3aa: CASSWGQQETQYF; CDR3nt: TGTGCCAGCAGCTGGGGACAGCAAGAGACCCAGTACTTC
v_gene: TRBV5-1; j_gene: TRBJ2-1; abundance: .; d_gene: .; CDR3aa: CASSLYGENEQFF; CDR3nt: TGCGCCAGCAGCTTGTACGGGGAGAATGAGCAGTTCTTC
v_gene: TRBV7-9; j_gene: TRBJ1-5; abundance: .; d_gene: .; CDR3aa: CASSLGGTGDQPQHF; CDR3nt: TGTGCCAGCAGCTTAGGAGGAACCGGAGATCAGCCCCAGCATTTT
v_gene: TRBV2; j_gene: TRBJ1-1; abundance: .; d_gene: .; CDR3aa: CASMGRGGLNTEAFF; CDR3nt: TGTGCCAGCATGGGACGGGGGGGACTTAACACTGAAGCTTTCTTT
v_gene: TRBV6-5; j_gene: TRBJ1-5; abundance: .; d_gene: .; CDR3aa: CASSRWQGNQPQHF; CDR3nt: TGTGCCAGCAGCCGCTGGCAGGGGAATCAGCCCCAGCATTTT
v_gene: TRBV30; j_gene: TRBJ1-6; abundance: .; d_gene: .; CDR3aa: CACHGGNNSPLHF; CDR3nt: TGTGCCTGCCATGGGGGGAACAATTCACCCCTCCACTTT
v_gene: TRBV14; j_gene: TRBJ2-1; abundance: .; d_gene: .; CDR3aa: CASSQAYEQFF; CDR3nt: TGTGCCAGCAGCCAAGCCTATGAGCAGTTCTTC
v_gene: TRBV28; j_gene: TRBJ1-5; abundance: .; d_gene: .; CDR3aa: CASKITNQPQHF; CDR3nt: TGTGCCAGCAAAATCACAAATCAGCCCCAGCATTTT
v_gene: TRBV6-1; j_gene: TRBJ2-7; abundance: .; d_gene: .; CDR3aa: CASSDAQIYEQYF; CDR3nt: TGTGCCAGCAGTGATGCACAGATCTACGAGCAGTACTTC
v_gene: TRBV2; j_gene: TRBJ2-7; abundance: .; d_gene: TRBD1; CDR3aa: CASSPGQETYEQYF; CDR3nt: TGTGCCAGCAGCCCGGGACAGGAGACCTACGAGCAGTACTTC
v_gene: TRBV6-5; j_gene: TRBJ2-5; abundance: once; d_gene: .; CDR3aa: CASSYSGQGPETQYF; CDR3nt: TGTGCCAGCAGTTACTCGGGTCAGGGTCCAGAGACCCAGTACTTC
v_gene: TRBV27; j_gene: TRBJ2-2; abundance: many; d_gene: TRBD1; CDR3aa: CASKTGGGGELFF; CDR3nt: TGTGCCAGCAAGACAGGGGGCGGCGGGGAGCTGTTTTTT
v_gene: TRBV29-1; j_gene: TRBJ2-1; abundance: .; d_gene: TRBD2; CDR3aa: CSVDGVAGRLSEQFF; CDR3nt: TGCAGCGTTGACGGGGTAGCGGGGCGGCTGTCTGAGCAGTTCTTC
v_gene: TRBV2; j_gene: TRBJ1-4; abundance: .; d_gene: TRBD1; CDR3aa: CASSSSGTGSRKLFF; CDR3nt: TGTGCCAGCAGTTCATCCGGGACAGGCTCAAGAAAACTGTTTTTT
v_gene: TRBV6-5; j_gene: TRBJ2-3; abundance: .; d_gene: TRBD1; CDR3aa: CASLDTGQGLFTQYF; CDR3nt: TGTGCCAGCCTTGACACGGGACAGGGATTGTTTACGCAGTATTTT
v_gene: TRBV5-6; j_gene: TRBJ2-1; abundance: once; d_gene: TRBD2; CDR3aa: CASSWTSAGEQFF; CDR3nt: TGTGCCAGCAGCTGGACTAGCGCCGGTGAGCAGTTCTTC
v_gene: TRBV6-5; j_gene: TRBJ1-2; abundance: .; d_gene: .; CDR3aa: CATLRRAVQGYGYTF; CDR3nt: TGTGCCACTCTTCGAAGGGCAGTTCAGGGCTATGGCTACACCTTC
v_gene: TRBV19; j_gene: TRBJ2-1; abundance: few; d_gene: TRBD1; CDR3aa: CASSTPQTGWRNEQFF; CDR3nt: TGTGCCAGTAGTACCCCACAGACAGGGTGGAGGAATGAGCAGTTCTTC
v_gene: TRBV7-2; j_gene: TRBJ2-2; abundance: .; d_gene: TRBD2; CDR3aa: CASSWGTSVTGELFF; CDR3nt: TGTGCCAGCAGTTGGGGGACTAGCGTTACCGGGGAGCTGTTTTTT
v_gene: TRBV19; j_gene: TRBJ1-1; abundance: .; d_gene: TRBD1; CDR3aa: CASSIDPSGGEGFEAFF; CDR3nt: TGTGCCAGTAGTATAGACCCCTCAGGGGGCGAGGGGTTCGAAGCTTTCTTT
v_gene: TRBV4-1; j_gene: TRBJ1-3; abundance: .; d_gene: TRBD1; CDR3aa: CASSQPGQRNTIYF; CDR3nt: TGCGCCAGCAGCCAGCCGGGACAGAGAAACACCATATATTTT